The next 2 T cell receptor beta chains were all read from a single sample in a study of T cell repertoires in cytomegalovirus infection. Using its own MiXCR run on the reads, TCRdb lists one record per CDR3 protein. The sample records 110,000 to 150,000 distinct CDR3 sequences, about 6% being singletons. Material for sequencing was PBMCs. Source of these receptors: a human donor in good health (CMV status not recorded). Some clones in this sample may be carry-over from other donors' samples.

This clonotype has ten or more counts. This rearrangement joins TRBV7-2 to TRBJ1-5, with no clear D. CDR1 is SGHTA and CDR2 is FQGNSA in the germline V gene. This CDR3 spans 15 amino acids. Deletions cut 1 base from V and 1 base from J, with 8 bases between. The CDR3, as DNA: TGTGCCAGCAGCTTAGACAGACCCAGCAATCAGCCCCAGCATTTT. Translation: CASSLDRPSNQPQHF.

The CDR3 coding sequence is TGTGCCAGCAGCCTTCGCGGGGGAATGGAGACCCAGTACTTC. Amino acid sequence: CASSLRGGMETQYF. The chain joins TRBV3-1 to TRBJ2-5; TRBD2 matches at 7 bases. Per the germline V gene, CDR1 is LGHDT and CDR2 is YNNKEL (reference sequence). CDR3 length: 14 amino acids. V gave up 4 bases and J gave up 5 bases; unmatched junction bases: 7.